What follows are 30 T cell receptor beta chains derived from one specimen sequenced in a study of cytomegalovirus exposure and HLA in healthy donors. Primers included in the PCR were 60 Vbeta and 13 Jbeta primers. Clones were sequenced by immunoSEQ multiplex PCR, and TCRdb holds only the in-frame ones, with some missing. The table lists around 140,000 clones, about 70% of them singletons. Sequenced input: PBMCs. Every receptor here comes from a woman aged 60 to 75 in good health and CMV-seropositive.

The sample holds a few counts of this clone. In nucleotides, the CDR3 is TGTGCCAGCAGCGTAGAGGACAGGGTAGGTGGCTACACCTTC. Its protein product is CASSVEDRVGGYTF. This chain connects TRBV9 to TRBJ1-2, with TRBD1 matching over 8 bases. V trimming: 0 bases; J trimming: 7 bases; junction bases outside the gene matches: 5. This CDR3 contains 14 residues. The germline gives CDR1 SGDLS, CDR2 YYNGEE.

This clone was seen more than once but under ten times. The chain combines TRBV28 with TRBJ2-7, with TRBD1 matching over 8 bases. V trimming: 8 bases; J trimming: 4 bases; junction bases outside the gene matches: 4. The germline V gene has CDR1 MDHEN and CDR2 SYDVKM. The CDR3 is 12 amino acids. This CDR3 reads CASQQGEYEQYF. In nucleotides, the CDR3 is TGTGCCAGCCAACAGGGGGAGTACGAGCAGTACTTC.

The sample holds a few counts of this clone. The CDR3 DNA is TGTGCCAGCAGTGTCTCGGGGAATAGCAATCAGCCCCAGCATTTT. Protein sequence: CASSVSGNSNQPQHF. The chain joins TRBV2 to TRBJ1-5; no definite D call. The CDR3 extends over 15 amino acids. Germline CDR1 SNHLY, CDR2 FYNNEI. V was cut by 4 bases and J by 0 bases, with 10 bases left in between.

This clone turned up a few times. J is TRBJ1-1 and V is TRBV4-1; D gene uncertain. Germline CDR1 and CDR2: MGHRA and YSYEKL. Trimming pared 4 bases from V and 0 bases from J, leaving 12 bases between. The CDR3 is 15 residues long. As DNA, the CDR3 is TGCGCCAGCAGCCTCGGCGGCAGCCTGAACACTGAAGCTTTCTTT. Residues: CASSLGGSLNTEAFF.

The CDR3 loop is CASNPPFGNTGELFF. CDR3 nucleotide sequence: TGTGCCAGCAATCCCCCCTTCGGGAACACCGGGGAGCTGTTTTTT. The chain employs TRBV28 and TRBJ2-2; D gene ambiguous. Trimming shortened V by 7 bases and J by 1 base, and 13 bases separated the two germline ends. Germline lookup yields CDR1 MDHEN and CDR2 SYDVKM. CDR3 length: 15 amino acids. Full variable domain (remainder filled in from reference TRBV28 and TRBJ2-2): DVKVTQSSRYLVKRTGEKVFLECVQDMDHENMFWYRQDPGLGLRLIYFSYDVKMKEKGDIPEGYSVSREKKERFSLILESASTNQTSMYLCASNPPFGNTGELFFGEGSRLTVL.

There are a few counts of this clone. The CDR3 DNA reads as TGTGCCAGTAGTATAGAAGCGGGCGCCTACGAGCAGTACTTC. Its protein product is CASSIEAGAYEQYF. The chain is built from TRBV19 and TRBJ2-7; D may be TRBD2 (6 bases). Germline-derived CDR1 and CDR2 are LNHDA and SQIVND (reference sequence). V was cut by 0 bases and J by 2 bases, with 8 bases left in between. The CDR3 totals 14 residues.

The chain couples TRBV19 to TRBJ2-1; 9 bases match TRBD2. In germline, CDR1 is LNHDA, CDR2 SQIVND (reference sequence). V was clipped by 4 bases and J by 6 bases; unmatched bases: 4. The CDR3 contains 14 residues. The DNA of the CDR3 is TGTGCCAGTAGTAATAGCGGGAGTAGCAATGAGCAGTTCTTC. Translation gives CASSNSGSSNEQFF.

The CDR3 region is CASSQLPQGEEGYTF. The CDR3 DNA sequence: TGCGCCAGCAGCCAACTTCCTCAGGGGGAGGAGGGCTACACCTTC. This chain joins TRBV5-1 and TRBJ1-2; TRBD1 aligns across 7 bases. V dropped 4 bases and J dropped 8; count of bases not matched to a gene: 14. Germline CDR1 reads SGHRS; CDR2 reads YFSETQ. This CDR3 spans 15 amino acids.

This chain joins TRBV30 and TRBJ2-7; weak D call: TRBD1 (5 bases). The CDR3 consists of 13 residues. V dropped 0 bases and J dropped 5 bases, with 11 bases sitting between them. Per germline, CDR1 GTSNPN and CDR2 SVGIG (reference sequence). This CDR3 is CAWSVPGYHEQYF. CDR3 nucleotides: TGTGCCTGGAGTGTACCAGGGTACCACGAGCAGTACTTC. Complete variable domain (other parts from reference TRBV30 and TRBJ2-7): SQTIHQWPATLVQPVGSPLSLECTVEGTSNPNLYWYRQAAGRGLQLLFYSVGIGQISSEVPQNLSASRPQDRQFILSSKKLLLSDSGFYLCAWSVPGYHEQYFGPGTRLTVT.

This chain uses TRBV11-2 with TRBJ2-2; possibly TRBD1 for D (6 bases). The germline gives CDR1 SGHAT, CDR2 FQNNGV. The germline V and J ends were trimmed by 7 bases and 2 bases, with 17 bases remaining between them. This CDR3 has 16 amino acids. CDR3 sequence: CASTLPGTKNTGELFF. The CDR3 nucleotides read TGTGCCAGCACCCTACCCGGGACAAAAAACACCGGGGAGCTGTTTTTT.

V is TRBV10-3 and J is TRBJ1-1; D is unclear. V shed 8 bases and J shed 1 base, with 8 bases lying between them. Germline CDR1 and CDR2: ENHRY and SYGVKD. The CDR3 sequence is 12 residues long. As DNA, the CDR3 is TGTGCCATCGGGCGGGGGAACACTGAAGCTTTCTTT. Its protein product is CAIGRGNTEAFF.

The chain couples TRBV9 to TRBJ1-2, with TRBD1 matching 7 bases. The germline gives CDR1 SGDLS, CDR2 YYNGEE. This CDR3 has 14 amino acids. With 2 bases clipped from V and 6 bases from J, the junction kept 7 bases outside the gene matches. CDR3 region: CASSVGGGANGYTF. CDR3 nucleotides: TGTGCCAGCAGCGTTGGAGGGGGCGCAAATGGCTACACCTTC.

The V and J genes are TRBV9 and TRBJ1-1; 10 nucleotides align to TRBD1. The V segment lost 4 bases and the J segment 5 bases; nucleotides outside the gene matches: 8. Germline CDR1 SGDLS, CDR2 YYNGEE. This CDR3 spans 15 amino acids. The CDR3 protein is CASSPGQGPGTEAFF. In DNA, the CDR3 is TGTGCCAGCAGCCCGGGACAGGGGCCGGGGACTGAAGCTTTCTTT.

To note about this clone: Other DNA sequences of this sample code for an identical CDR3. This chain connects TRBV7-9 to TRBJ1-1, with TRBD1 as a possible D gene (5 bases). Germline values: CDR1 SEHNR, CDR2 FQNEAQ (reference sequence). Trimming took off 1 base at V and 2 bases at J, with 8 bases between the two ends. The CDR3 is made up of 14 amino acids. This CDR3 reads CASSLEGVNTEAFF. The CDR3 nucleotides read TGTGCCAGCAGCTTAGAAGGGGTTAACACTGAAGCTTTCTTT.

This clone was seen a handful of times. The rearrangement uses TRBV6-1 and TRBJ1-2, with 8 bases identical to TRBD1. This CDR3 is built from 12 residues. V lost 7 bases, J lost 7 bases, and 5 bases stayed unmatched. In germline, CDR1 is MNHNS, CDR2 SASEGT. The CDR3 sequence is CASILQGGGYTF. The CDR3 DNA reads TGTGCCAGCATCCTACAGGGGGGTGGCTACACCTTC.

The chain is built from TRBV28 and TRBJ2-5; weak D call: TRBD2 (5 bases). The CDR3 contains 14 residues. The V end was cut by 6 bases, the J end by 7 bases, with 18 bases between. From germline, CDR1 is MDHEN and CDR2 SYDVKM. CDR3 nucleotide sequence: TGTGCCAGCAGCCCGGGTGCGGACTTGGTGACCCAGTACTTC. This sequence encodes CASSPGADLVTQYF.

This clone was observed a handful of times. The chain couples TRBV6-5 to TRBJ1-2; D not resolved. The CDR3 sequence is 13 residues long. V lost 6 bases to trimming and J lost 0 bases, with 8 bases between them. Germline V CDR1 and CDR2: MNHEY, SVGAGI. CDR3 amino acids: CASRTNTNYGYTF. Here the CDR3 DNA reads TGTGCCAGCAGGACAAATACTAACTATGGCTACACCTTC.

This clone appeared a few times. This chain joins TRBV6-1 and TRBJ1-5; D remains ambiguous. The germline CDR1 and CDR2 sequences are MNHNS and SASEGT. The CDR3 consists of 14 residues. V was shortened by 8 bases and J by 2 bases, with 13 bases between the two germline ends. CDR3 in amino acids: CASLAAPRNQPQHF. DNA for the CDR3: TGTGCCAGCCTGGCCGCACCACGCAATCAGCCCCAGCATTTT.

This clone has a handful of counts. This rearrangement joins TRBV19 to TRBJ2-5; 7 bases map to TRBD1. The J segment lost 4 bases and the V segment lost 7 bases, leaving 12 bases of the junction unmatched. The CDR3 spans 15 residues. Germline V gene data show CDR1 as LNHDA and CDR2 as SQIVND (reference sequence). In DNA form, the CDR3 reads TGTGCCAGTACCTCGACAGGGTTCTCCCTAGAGACCCAGTACTTC. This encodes CASTSTGFSLETQYF.

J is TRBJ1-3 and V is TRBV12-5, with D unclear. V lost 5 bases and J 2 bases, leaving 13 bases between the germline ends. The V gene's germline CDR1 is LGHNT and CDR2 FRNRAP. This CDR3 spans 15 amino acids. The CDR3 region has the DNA TGTGCTAGTGGTCCCTCCGGTAGAGCTGGAAACACCATATATTTT. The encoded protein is CASGPSGRAGNTIYF. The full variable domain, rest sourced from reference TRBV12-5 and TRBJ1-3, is DARVTQTPRHKVTEMGQEVTMRCQPILGHNTVFWYRQTMMQGLELLAYFRNRAPLDDSGMPKDRFSAEMPDATLATLKIQPSEPRDSAVYFCASGPSGRAGNTIYFGEGSWLTVV.

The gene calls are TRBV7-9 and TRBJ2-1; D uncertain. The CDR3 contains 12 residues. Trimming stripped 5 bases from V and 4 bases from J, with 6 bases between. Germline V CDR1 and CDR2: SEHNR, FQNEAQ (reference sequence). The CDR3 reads CASSPGYNEQFF. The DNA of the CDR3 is TGTGCCAGCAGCCCCGGTTACAATGAGCAGTTCTTC.

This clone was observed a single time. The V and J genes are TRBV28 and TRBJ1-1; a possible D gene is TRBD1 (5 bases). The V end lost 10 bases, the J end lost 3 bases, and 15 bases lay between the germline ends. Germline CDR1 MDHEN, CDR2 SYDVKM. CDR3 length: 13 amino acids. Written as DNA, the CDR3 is TGTGCCACCACTGACGGGGGGGACACTGAAGCTTTCTTT. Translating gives CATTDGGDTEAFF. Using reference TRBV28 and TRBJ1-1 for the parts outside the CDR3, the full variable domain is DVKVTQSSRYLVKRTGEKVFLECVQDMDHENMFWYRQDPGLGLRLIYFSYDVKMKEKGDIPEGYSVSREKKERFSLILESASTNQTSMYLCATTDGGDTEAFFGQGTRLTVV.

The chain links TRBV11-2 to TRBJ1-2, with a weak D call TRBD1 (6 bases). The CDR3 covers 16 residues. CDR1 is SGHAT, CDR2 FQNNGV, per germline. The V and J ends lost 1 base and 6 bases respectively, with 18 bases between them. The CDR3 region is CASSLVQGLVGDGYTF. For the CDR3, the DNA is TGTGCCAGCAGCTTAGTTCAGGGGTTGGTCGGGGATGGCTACACCTTC.

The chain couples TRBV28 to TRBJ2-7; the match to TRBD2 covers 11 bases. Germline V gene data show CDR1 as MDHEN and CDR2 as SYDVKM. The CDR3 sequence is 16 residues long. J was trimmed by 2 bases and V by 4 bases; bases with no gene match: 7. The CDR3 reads CASSSSGSGRAYEQYF. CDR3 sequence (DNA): TGTGCCAGCAGTTCCTCGGGTAGCGGGAGGGCCTACGAGCAGTACTTC. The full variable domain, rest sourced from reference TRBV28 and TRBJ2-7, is DVKVTQSSRYLVKRTGEKVFLECVQDMDHENMFWYRQDPGLGLRLIYFSYDVKMKEKGDIPEGYSVSREKKERFSLILESASTNQTSMYLCASSSSGSGRAYEQYFGPGTRLTVT.

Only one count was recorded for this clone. The CDR3 region is CASSFTPGAGQPQHF. The CDR3 DNA is TGTGCCAGCAGCTTTACCCCAGGGGCTGGTCAGCCCCAGCATTTT. V usage is TRBV5-6 and J usage is TRBJ1-5, with D tentatively TRBD1 (6 bases). V was pared by 2 bases and J by 6 bases, with 15 bases between. The germline V gene encodes CDR1 SGHDT and CDR2 YYEEEE. The CDR3 is 15 amino acids.

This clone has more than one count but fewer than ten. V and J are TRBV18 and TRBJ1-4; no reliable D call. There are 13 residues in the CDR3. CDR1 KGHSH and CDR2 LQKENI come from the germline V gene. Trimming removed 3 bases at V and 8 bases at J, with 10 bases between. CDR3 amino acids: CASSPRELEKLFF. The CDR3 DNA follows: TGTGCCAGCTCACCCCGAGAGTTGGAAAAACTGTTTTTT. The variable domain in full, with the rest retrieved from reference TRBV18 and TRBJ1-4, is NAGVMQNPRHLVRRRGQEARLRCSPMKGHSHVYWYRQLPEEGLKFMVYLQKENIIDESGMPKERFSAEFPKEGPSILRIQQVVRGDSAAYFCASSPRELEKLFFGSGTQLSVL.

The CDR3 DNA reads as TGTGCCAGCAGCTTGACAGGGGGCCCTCCGAATGAAAAACTGTTTTTT. Translated: CASSLTGGPPNEKLFF. The chain carries TRBV7-9 and TRBJ1-4; TRBD1 agrees at 10 bases. This CDR3 region has 16 residues. Per germline, CDR1 SEHNR and CDR2 FQNEAQ (reference sequence). J lost 5 bases, V lost 3 bases, and 6 bases had no gene match.

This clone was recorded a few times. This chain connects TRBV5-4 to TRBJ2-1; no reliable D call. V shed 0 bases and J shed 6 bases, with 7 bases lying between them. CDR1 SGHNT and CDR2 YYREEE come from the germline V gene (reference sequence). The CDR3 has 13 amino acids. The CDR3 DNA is TGTGCCAGCAGCTTGGCATCGGGCAATGAGCAGTTCTTC. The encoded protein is CASSLASGNEQFF.

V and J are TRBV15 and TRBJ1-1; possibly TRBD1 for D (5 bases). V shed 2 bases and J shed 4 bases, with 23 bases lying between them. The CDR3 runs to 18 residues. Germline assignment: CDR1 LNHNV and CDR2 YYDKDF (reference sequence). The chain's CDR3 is CATSRSRDSQVTGTEAFF. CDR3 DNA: TGTGCCACCAGCAGATCCAGGGACTCCCAGGTAACCGGCACTGAAGCTTTCTTT.

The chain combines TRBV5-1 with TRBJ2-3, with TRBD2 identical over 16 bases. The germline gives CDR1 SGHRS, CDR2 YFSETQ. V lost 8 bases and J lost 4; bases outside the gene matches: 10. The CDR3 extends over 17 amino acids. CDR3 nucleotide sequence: TGCGCCAGTTCGACCGGGACTAGCGGGAGGGGCGCAGATACGCAGTATTTT. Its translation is CASSTGTSGRGADTQYF.